This T cell receptor (beta chain) derives from a study of blood T cell repertoires in COVID-19 (dated by TCRdb to the early 2020s). General notes on the study: Samples from collaborators originated in the United States, Italy and Spain and spanned both the acute and convalescent phases of COVID-19. The prospective study material was composed of cDNA or gDNA derived from T cells, B-cell-depleted T cells, or PBMCs. Deeply sampled blood TCRbeta repertoires from subjects exposed to, actively infected with, or recovered from COVID-19 were included in the dataset. The repertoires were made available in a free public database intended to serve as a resource for research on the immune response to SARS-CoV-2. Samples were obtained from the ongoing ImmuneRACE study (first 160 participants) and from 1,000 to 1,500 subjects provided by 6 global collaborators. Sample metadata almost always included a de-identified subject ID, COVID-19 status, age in years and sex. HLA class I and class II types, where available, came from metadata supplied by the sample provider rather than from assay-based typing. Study-wide conclusions, independent of this receptor: The quantity of clinical and demographic metadata differed by source and by participant and was supplied without curation.

There are 14 amino acids in the CDR3, from cysteine to phenylalanine inclusive. Here the CDR3 DNA is all that survives: 42 bases in frame from base 1. The CDR1 and CDR2 encoded by the germline V gene (reference sequence) are MNHEY and SMNVEV. V is shortened by 7 bases, J by 0 bases, and the region joining them spans 12 bases. Collaborating institutions collected whole blood in K2EDTA tubes following their own protocols. For TCRbeta analysis, collaborators shipped samples in one of three forms: frozen whole blood, isolated PBMCs, or DNA extracted from either of those sample types. TCRbeta CDR3 regions were amplified from genomic DNA by means of the immunoSEQ Assay, a bias-controlled multiplex PCR. The paper's processing steps were these. Nucleated cell counts per sample were estimated from amplification of reference gene primers within the assay. To quantify the absolute abundance of each unique TCRbeta CDR3 rearrangement, sequence reads were collapsed and filtered. Productive Simpson clonality was computed per sample as the square root of Simpson's diversity index over productive rearrangements. TCRdb carries this immuneACCESS record with in-frame sequences only. Its versions omit some clonotypes, under half of them owing to an unresolved V gene in the studies checked, with the rest unexplained. V and J calls plus clone size are reproduced from that table; the DNA served to infer D and trimming. Across this sample there are hundreds of thousands of clones, with approximately 81% seen only once. The ten largest clones capture around 0.96% of the sample.

For this clone: Its antigen is unknown. Nothing much larger sits one base from this clone, and base qualities are not available.

This chain joins TRBV27 to TRBJ1-1, with the D gene not confidently named. The clonotype comes from a man between 40 and 49 years old with acute or convalescent COVID-19. Specimen: peripheral blood. The DNA sequence is TGTGCCAGCACCTCACTGGGCATGAACACTGAAGCTTTCTTT. It translates as CASTSLGMNTEAFF.